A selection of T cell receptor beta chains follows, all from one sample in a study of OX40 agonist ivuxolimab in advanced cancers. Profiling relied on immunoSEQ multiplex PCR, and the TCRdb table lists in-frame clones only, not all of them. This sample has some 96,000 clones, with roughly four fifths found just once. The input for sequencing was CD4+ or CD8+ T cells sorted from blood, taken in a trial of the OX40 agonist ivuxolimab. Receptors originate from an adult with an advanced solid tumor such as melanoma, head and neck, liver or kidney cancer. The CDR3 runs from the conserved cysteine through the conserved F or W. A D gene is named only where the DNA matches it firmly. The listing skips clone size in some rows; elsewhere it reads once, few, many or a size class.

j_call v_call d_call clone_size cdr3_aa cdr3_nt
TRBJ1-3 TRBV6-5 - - CASSYLQRGANTIYF TGTGCCAGCAGTTACCTGCAGCGGGGAGCAAACACCATATATTTT
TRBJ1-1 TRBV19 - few CASSRGTEAFF TGTGCCAGTAGTAGAGGGACAGAAGCTTTCTTT
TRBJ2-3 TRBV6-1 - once CASRLTDTQYF TGTGCCAGCAGGCTCACAGATACGCAGTATTTT
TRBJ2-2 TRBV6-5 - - CASSFRGRPNTGELFF TGTGCCAGCAGTTTTAGGGGCCGACCTAACACCGGGGAGCTGTTTTTT
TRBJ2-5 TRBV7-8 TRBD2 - CASRQTSGAYQETQYF TGTGCCAGCAGACAGACTAGCGGAGCGTACCAAGAGACCCAGTACTTC
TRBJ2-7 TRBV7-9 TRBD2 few CASSLPGLAGSYEQYF TGTGCCAGCAGCTTGCCGGGACTAGCGGGGTCCTACGAGCAGTACTTC
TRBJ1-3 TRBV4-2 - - CASSQERRGESGNTIYF TGTGCCAGCAGCCAAGAAAGGCGGGGTGAATCTGGAAACACCATATATTTT
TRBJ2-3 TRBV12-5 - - CASGPPRDDTQYF TGTGCTAGTGGTCCCCCCCGGGACGATACGCAGTATTTT
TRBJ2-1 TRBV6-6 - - CASSTGRNNEQFF TGTGCCAGCAGTACGGGCAGAAACAATGAGCAGTTCTTC
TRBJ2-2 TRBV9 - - CASSIQTGTPNRRTGELFF TGTGCCAGCAGCATCCAGACCGGGACTCCTAACAGGAGGACCGGGGAGCTGTTTTTT